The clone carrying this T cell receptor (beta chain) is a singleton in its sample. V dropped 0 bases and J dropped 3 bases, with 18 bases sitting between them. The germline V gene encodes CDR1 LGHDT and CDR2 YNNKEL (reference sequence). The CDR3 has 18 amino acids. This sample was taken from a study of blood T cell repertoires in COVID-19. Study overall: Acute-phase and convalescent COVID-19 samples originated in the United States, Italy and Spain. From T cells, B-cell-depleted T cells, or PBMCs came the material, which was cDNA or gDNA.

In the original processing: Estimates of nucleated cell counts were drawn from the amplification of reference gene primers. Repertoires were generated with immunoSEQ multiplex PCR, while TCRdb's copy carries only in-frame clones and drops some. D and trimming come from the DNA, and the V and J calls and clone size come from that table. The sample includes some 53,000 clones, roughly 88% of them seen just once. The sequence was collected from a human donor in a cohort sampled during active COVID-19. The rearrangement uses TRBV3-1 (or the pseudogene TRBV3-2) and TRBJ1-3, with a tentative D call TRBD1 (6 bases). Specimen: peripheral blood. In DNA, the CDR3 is TGTGCCAGCAGCCAAGATTCGGTCTGGGGGCGCGGTGGAAACACCATATATTTT. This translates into CASSQDSVWGRGGNTIYF.